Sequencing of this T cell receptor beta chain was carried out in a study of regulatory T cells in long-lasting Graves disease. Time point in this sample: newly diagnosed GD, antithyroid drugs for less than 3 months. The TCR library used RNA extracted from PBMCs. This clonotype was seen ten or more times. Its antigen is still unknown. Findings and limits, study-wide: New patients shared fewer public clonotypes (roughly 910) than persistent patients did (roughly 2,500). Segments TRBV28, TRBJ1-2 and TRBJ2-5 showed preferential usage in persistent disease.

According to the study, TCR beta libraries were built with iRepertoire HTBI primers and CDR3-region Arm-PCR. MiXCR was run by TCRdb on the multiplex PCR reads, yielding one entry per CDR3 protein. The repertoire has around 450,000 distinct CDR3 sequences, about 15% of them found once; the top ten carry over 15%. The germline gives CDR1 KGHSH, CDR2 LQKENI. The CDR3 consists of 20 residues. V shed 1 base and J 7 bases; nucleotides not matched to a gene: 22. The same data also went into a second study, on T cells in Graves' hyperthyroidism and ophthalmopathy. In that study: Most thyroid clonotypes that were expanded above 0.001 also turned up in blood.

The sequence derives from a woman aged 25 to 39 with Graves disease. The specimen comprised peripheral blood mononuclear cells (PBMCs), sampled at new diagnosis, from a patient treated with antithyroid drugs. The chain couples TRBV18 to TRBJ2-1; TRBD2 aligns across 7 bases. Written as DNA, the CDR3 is TGTGCCAGCTCACCACTTGTCCTAGAGGCGCGCGGGAGTCTCGGGAATGAGCAGTTCTTC. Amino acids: CASSPLVLEARGSLGNEQFF.